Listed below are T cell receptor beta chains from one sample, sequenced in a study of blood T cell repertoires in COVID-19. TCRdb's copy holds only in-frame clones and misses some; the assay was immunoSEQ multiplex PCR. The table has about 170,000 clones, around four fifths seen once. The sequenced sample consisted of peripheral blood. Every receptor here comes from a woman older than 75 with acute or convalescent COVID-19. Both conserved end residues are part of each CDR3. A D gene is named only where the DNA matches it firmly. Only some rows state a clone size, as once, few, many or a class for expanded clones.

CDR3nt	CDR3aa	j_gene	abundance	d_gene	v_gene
TGTGCCAGCAGTTTAGGGATTCTAGCGGGAGGCCTCAATGAGCAGTTCTTC	CASSLGILAGGLNEQFF	TRBJ2-1	-	TRBD2	TRBV27
TGTGCCAGCAGCATGACAGGGGGGAAATACAATGAGCAGTTCTTC	CASSMTGGKYNEQFF	TRBJ2-1	-	TRBD1	TRBV5-4
TGCGCCAGCAGCCAAGAAACTAGCGGGGGTTGGGAGACCCAGTACTTC	CASSQETSGGWETQYF	TRBJ2-5	-	TRBD2	TRBV4-3
TGTGCCACCAGCAGAGAAAACACGTGGGAGACCCAGTACTTC	CATSRENTWETQYF	TRBJ2-5	-	-	TRBV15
TGTGCCAGCTCAAGGGGGGGGGATTTAAAGACTGAAGCTTTCTTT	CASSRGGDLKTEAFF	TRBJ1-1	-	-	TRBV18
TGTGCCAGCAGCTACCGGGACAGAGCTTATGGCTACACCTTC	CASSYRDRAYGYTF	TRBJ1-2	-	TRBD1	TRBV5-6
TGTGCCAGCAGCCTAGCGGACAGGGGGGTTAGCAATCAGCCCCAGCATTTT	CASSLADRGVSNQPQHF	TRBJ1-5	-	TRBD1	TRBV28
TGTGCCAGCAGCGGACTAGATGAAGAGACCCAGTACTTC	CASSGLDEETQYF	TRBJ2-5	-	-	TRBV9
TGTGCCAGCAGCTCGAACGGGGACAGTCAAGAGACCCAGTACTTC	CASSSNGDSQETQYF	TRBJ2-5	-	TRBD1	TRBV7-8
TGTGCCAGCAGCCGAGGGATGAACGGCTACACCTTC	CASSRGMNGYTF	TRBJ1-2	-	-	TRBV28
TGTGCCAGCAGTCGGGAGGCAGTGCCGACTAACACCGGGGAGCTGTTTTTT	CASSREAVPTNTGELFF	TRBJ2-2	many	TRBD2	TRBV6-6
TGCGCCAGCAGTCAATCGCCAAGGGACAACTCCTACGAGCAGTACTTC	CASSQSPRDNSYEQYF	TRBJ2-7	-	-	TRBV23-1
TGCAGCGGTAAGAGCGGGAGCTCCTACAATGAGCAGTTCTTC	CSGKSGSSYNEQFF	TRBJ2-1	once	TRBD2	TRBV29-1
TGTGCCAGCAGCCATACAGGGGGCGGCAATCAGCCCCAGCATTTT	CASSHTGGGNQPQHF	TRBJ1-5	once	TRBD1	TRBV3-1/TRBV3-2
TGTGCCAGCAGTGAAGGCCTGGCGGGGGGCATTACATACGAGCAGTACTTC	CASSEGLAGGITYEQYF	TRBJ2-7	-	TRBD2	TRBV6-1
TGTGCCAGTAGTCAAGCTAGCGGGAGGATGGTAGGGGAGCTGTTTTTT	CASSQASGRMVGELFF	TRBJ2-2	-	TRBD2	TRBV19
TGTGCCAGCTCACGCTCCGGGACAGGGGGAGAGACCCAGTACTTC	CASSRSGTGGETQYF	TRBJ2-5	-	TRBD1	TRBV18
TGTGCTAGTGGTTTGGATCGGGGTCACGGACAGGTTATATCAACTAACTATGGCTACACCTTC	CASGLDRGHGQVISTNYGYTF	TRBJ1-2	-	TRBD1	TRBV12-5
TGCAGTGCTAGTAACTTCGCCGAACCAACTAATGAAAAACTGTTTTTT	CSASNFAEPTNEKLFF	TRBJ1-4	-	-	TRBV20-1
TGTGCCAGCAGTTTATGGGGTCTGGGTAGAGGGACGGTGGTCGGGGGGGGAAATGAGCAGTTCTTC	CASSLWGLGRGTVVGGGNEQFF	TRBJ2-1	few	TRBD2	TRBV27
TGTGCCAGCTCCCCAAAGGGCCTGACAGGGGACCGTTCTAATCAGCCCCAGCATTTT	CASSPKGLTGDRSNQPQHF	TRBJ1-5	few	TRBD1	TRBV18
TGTGCCAGCAGCGCGAAGAGCGGGGGGGGTGGAGATACGCAGTATTTT	CASSAKSGGGGDTQYF	TRBJ2-3	-	TRBD2	TRBV9
TGTGCCTGGAGCGAAGGAGTTTCACCCCTCCACTTT	CAWSEGVSPLHF	TRBJ1-6	-	-	TRBV30
TGCGCCAGCAGCTTGGAAGGGGTCTCAGGTTACACTGAAGCTTTCTTT	CASSLEGVSGYTEAFF	TRBJ1-1	-	-	TRBV5-1
TGCGCCAGCAGCCCTAACTTGGACAGAGAGGGAACCTACGAGCAGTACTTC	CASSPNLDREGTYEQYF	TRBJ2-7	many	-	TRBV4-1
TGTGCCAGCAGCCCCTCGCGGCAGCAGTATGGCTACACCTTC	CASSPSRQQYGYTF	TRBJ1-2	-	-	TRBV9
TGCGCCAGCAGCTCTAGATGGGACAATGAGCAGTTCTTC	CASSSRWDNEQFF	TRBJ2-1	once	-	TRBV5-1
TGCGCCAGCAGCCTACGACAGGGACCCTACAATGAGCAGTTCTTC	CASSLRQGPYNEQFF	TRBJ2-1	few	TRBD1	TRBV5-1
TGTGCCCGCGGACAGGGAAAGGTGCAGTACTTC	CARGQGKVQYF	TRBJ2-7	-	TRBD1	TRBV30
TGTGCCAGCAGACAGGGTTTGGATCAGCCCCAGCATTTT	CASRQGLDQPQHF	TRBJ1-5	-	-	TRBV6-5
TGTGCCAGCAGTGGCGGACAGGGGGCAAGAGCTTTCTTT	CASSGGQGARAFF	TRBJ1-1	-	TRBD1	TRBV6-2/TRBV6-3
TGTGCCAGCAGCTTGGACAGGGGGTCTACCGCTGAAGCTTTCTTT	CASSLDRGSTAEAFF	TRBJ1-1	-	TRBD1	TRBV5-6
TGTGCCAGCAGGGGGGGGGTTTACGAGCAGTACTTC	CASRGGVYEQYF	TRBJ2-7	-	TRBD2	TRBV6-6
TGTGCCAGCAGCGTGAGCGGGAGGGGATTTTACGAGCAGTACTTC	CASSVSGRGFYEQYF	TRBJ2-7	-	TRBD2	TRBV9
TGTGCCCTTGCGGGGGCGAACACCGGGGAGCTGTTTTTT	CALAGANTGELFF	TRBJ2-2	-	TRBD2	TRBV10-3
TGTGCCAGCCAGGGCCCGAACACTGAAGCTTTCTTT	CASQGPNTEAFF	TRBJ1-1	-	-	TRBV3-1/TRBV3-2
TGTGCCAGTAGTGGGGGGACGGCAGCTAACTATGGCTACACCTTC	CASSGGTAANYGYTF	TRBJ1-2	-	-	TRBV19